This is a list of T cell receptor beta chains from one sample in a study of cytomegalovirus exposure and HLA in healthy donors. Measured with immunoSEQ multiplex PCR; TCRdb has only the in-frame clones, and not every one. The sample lists roughly 78,000 clones; 63% were seen once. Sequencing used PBMCs. The receptors come from a man aged 25-45 years in good health and CMV-seropositive. The CDR3 runs from the conserved cysteine through the conserved F or W. The D gene is left open where the match is weak. Clone size is shown for a subset of rows, as once, few, many or a class of expanded clone.

>TRBJ1-3|TRBV9|-|-
TGTGCCAGCAGCGACAGAAACACCATATATTTT
CASSDRNTIYF
>TRBJ2-5|TRBV7-9|-|-
TGTGCCAGCAGCTTAGCGTACAGGGAACAAGAGACCCAGTACTTC
CASSLAYREQETQYF
>TRBJ1-5|TRBV10-2|-|-
TGCGCCAGCAGTCCCACCTCCCGGGATCAGCCCCAGCATTTT
CASSPTSRDQPQHF
>TRBJ2-7|TRBV18|-|many
TGTGCCAGCTCAGGAGACGGCTACGAGCAGTACTTC
CASSGDGYEQYF
>TRBJ2-7|TRBV28|TRBD1|-
TGTGCCAGCAGTCCAATACAGGGGGTTGGAAACGAGCAGTACTTC
CASSPIQGVGNEQYF
>TRBJ2-3|TRBV7-9|-|-
TGTGCCAGCTCGCCTGGTCAGGATCTAACAGATACGCAGTATTTT
CASSPGQDLTDTQYF
>TRBJ1-1|TRBV28|-|-
TGTGCCAGCACCATATCTAGGGGTGCGGCTGAAGCTTTCTTT
CASTISRGAAEAFF
>TRBJ1-1|TRBV4-1|-|-
TGCGCCAGCAGCCAAGGGTCCAGGGAGGGTGTTGAAGCTTTCTTT
CASSQGSREGVEAFF
>TRBJ1-2|TRBV6-5|TRBD1|-
TGTGCCAGCAGCTACATACAGGGGCCCAAAGGAGGCTACACCTTC
CASSYIQGPKGGYTF
>TRBJ2-3|TRBV6-4|TRBD2|-
TGTGCCAGCAGTGAATCGGGGGGGGCAGATACGCAGTATTTT
CASSESGGADTQYF
>TRBJ2-2|TRBV30|TRBD1|-
TGTGCCTGGATTCGGACAGGGATGAACACCGGGGAGCTGTTTTTT
CAWIRTGMNTGELFF
>TRBJ2-1|TRBV7-9|-|-
TGTGCCAGCAGCTCCACCGGGACTCTTATTTTCAATGAGCAGTTCTTC
CASSSTGTLIFNEQFF
>TRBJ2-3|TRBV9|TRBD2|-
TGTGCCAGCAGCGAGTCTCCGAGCGGGGCAAGCACAGATACGCAGTATTTT
CASSESPSGASTDTQYF
>TRBJ1-5|TRBV5-1|TRBD1|-
TGCGCCAGCAGCTTGGGAGGGACAGTCAATCAGCCCCAGCATTTT
CASSLGGTVNQPQHF
>TRBJ2-3|TRBV7-9|-|-
TGTGCCAGCAGCCGGAGGACAGAGAGCACAGATACGCAGTATTTT
CASSRRTESTDTQYF
>TRBJ1-1|TRBV19|-|-
TGTGCCAGTAGTATCGTCGGGGGTGGGACTGAAGCTTTCTTT
CASSIVGGGTEAFF
>TRBJ1-5|TRBV2|-|-
TGTGCCAGCAGCTCCAACCAGGGCCTCAATCAGCCCCAGCATTTT
CASSSNQGLNQPQHF
>TRBJ2-5|TRBV7-9|-|-
TGTGCCAGCAGCTCCGGAGAGACCCAGTACTTC
CASSSGETQYF
>TRBJ2-3|TRBV5-4|TRBD1|-
TGTGCCAGCAGCTTGGACGACAGGGTTCGCAGCGATACGCAGTATTTT
CASSLDDRVRSDTQYF
>TRBJ2-7|TRBV28|TRBD2|-
TGTGCCAGCAGTTTGCCCCTAGCGGGGCTATACGAGCAGTACTTC
CASSLPLAGLYEQYF
>TRBJ2-2|TRBV2|-|-
TGTGCCAGCGCCAGGGATGCCGGGGAGCTGTTTTTT
CASARDAGELFF
>TRBJ2-7|TRBV23-1|-|few
TGCGCCAGCAGTGGCCCTTCTGTGTGGTACGAGCAGTACTTC
CASSGPSVWYEQYF
>TRBJ1-6|TRBV19|TRBD1|-
TGTGCCAGTGTAGACAGGGGAACCTATAATTCACCCCTCCACTTT
CASVDRGTYNSPLHF
>TRBJ1-5|TRBV19|TRBD1|-
TGTGCCAGTAGTATAGTACAGGGGACTCAGCCCCAGCATTTT
CASSIVQGTQPQHF
>TRBJ2-7|TRBV9|-|-
TGTGCCAGCAGCGCGGACGGGAGCTCCTACGAGCAGTACTTC
CASSADGSSYEQYF
>TRBJ2-1|TRBV5-6|TRBD1|-
TGTGCCAGCAGTCCGGGCATGGACAGGGAATACAATGAGCAGTTCTTC
CASSPGMDREYNEQFF
>TRBJ2-5|TRBV7-2|TRBD2|-
TGTGCCAGCAGCTTATCTGCGGGAGGCCAAGGGACCCAGTACTTC
CASSLSAGGQGTQYF
>TRBJ2-2|TRBV19|TRBD2|-
TGTGCCAGTAGATTGGGAGGGACTAGCGGAACCGGGGAGCTGTTTTTT
CASRLGGTSGTGELFF
>TRBJ1-2|TRBV28|TRBD1|-
TGTGCCAGCAGTAATCGAGCCGGGACAGGTTACCTTGGCTACACCTTC
CASSNRAGTGYLGYTF
>TRBJ2-1|TRBV6-1|TRBD2|few
TGTGCCAGCAGAAGCAGACTAGCGGTAAACAATGAGCAGTTCTTC
CASRSRLAVNNEQFF
>TRBJ2-3|TRBV2|-|few
TGTGCCACCGCGTCAGGGGGCACAGATACGCAGTATTTT
CATASGGTDTQYF
>TRBJ1-3|TRBV19|TRBD1|-
TGTGCCAGTAGTATATATGATATGGCAGGGGGCGACACCATATATTTT
CASSIYDMAGGDTIYF
>TRBJ1-4|TRBV15|TRBD1|-
TGTGCCACCAGCAGGGAACTAGCCGGGACAGATAAACTGTTTTTT
CATSRELAGTDKLFF
>TRBJ1-5|TRBV5-8|TRBD1|few
TGTGCCAGCAGCTGGGACAGCAGCAATCAGCCCCAGCATTTT
CASSWDSSNQPQHF
>TRBJ1-2|TRBV7-2|-|once
TGTGCCAGCAGCTTAGAGGGGGTAGCTAACTATGGCTACACCTTC
CASSLEGVANYGYTF
>TRBJ2-5|TRBV7-9|-|-
TGTGCCAGCAGTTCTGGGCTCCAAGAGACCCAGTACTTC
CASSSGLQETQYF
>TRBJ2-4|TRBV19|-|-
TGTGCCAGTAGTATGTTAGGGGGAGCCAAAAACATTCAGTACTTC
CASSMLGGAKNIQYF
>TRBJ1-3|TRBV6-5|-|-
TGTGCCAGCAGTTACGGTTTGGCTTCTGGAAACACCATATATTTT
CASSYGLASGNTIYF
>TRBJ2-2|TRBV4-2|-|-
TGTGCCAGCAGCCAAGAAAGGGGAAGTGCCGGGGAGCTGTTTTTT
CASSQERGSAGELFF
>TRBJ2-3|TRBV19|TRBD2|-
TGTGCCAGTAGTCGGGCGACTAGCGGAGTATCTAGCAGGTCAGATACGCAGTATTTT
CASSRATSGVSSRSDTQYF
>TRBJ2-1|TRBV28|TRBD2|-
TGTGCCAGCAGACTACTAGCGGGAGGGCCGGAGTTCTTC
CASRLLAGGPEFF
>TRBJ2-6|TRBV7-3|TRBD1|-
TGTGCCAGCAGCAAACCCGGGACAGGGGGCGCTGGGGCCAACGTCCTGACTTTC
CASSKPGTGGAGANVLTF
>TRBJ2-3|TRBV28|TRBD2|-
TGTGCCAGCAGTTATCGGCGGGAGTCTAGCACAGATACGCAGTATTTT
CASSYRRESSTDTQYF
>TRBJ2-5|TRBV18|-|-
TGTGCCAGCTCTCTCCGAGAGGGAGAGACCCAGTACTTC
CASSLREGETQYF
>TRBJ2-5|TRBV5-4|TRBD2|-
TGTGCCAGCGGGGTTGGCGGGAGGGTCCAAGAGACCCAGTACTTC
CASGVGGRVQETQYF
>TRBJ1-6|TRBV28|-|-
TGTGCCAGCAGTTCCTGGGGACTAAGTAATTCACCCCTCCACTTT
CASSSWGLSNSPLHF
>TRBJ1-2|TRBV27|-|-
TGTGCCAGCAGTTCCGCCTCCGGGACTGCTTATGGCTACACCTTC
CASSSASGTAYGYTF
>TRBJ1-2|TRBV5-6|TRBD1|-
TGTGCCAGCACACTCCAAGGACAGGGTGCTTTGGTCTATGGCTACACCTTC
CASTLQGQGALVYGYTF
>TRBJ2-3|TRBV21-1|-|few
TGTGCTTCCAGCTCTCAACAGGAGTTGATCCTTCATACGCAGTATTTT
CASSSQQELILHTQYF
>TRBJ1-1|TRBV14|TRBD1|few
TGTGCCAGCAGCTCGAACACAGGGGGCAGGACTGAAGCTTTCTTT
CASSSNTGGRTEAFF
>TRBJ2-7|TRBV29-1|TRBD2|-
TGCAGCGTTCCTAGGACTAGCGGGGGCGAGCAGTACTTC
CSVPRTSGGEQYF
>TRBJ2-7|TRBV28|TRBD1|-
TGTGCCAGCAGGGGGACAGGGGAAAATCCCTACGAGCAGTACTTC
CASRGTGENPYEQYF
>TRBJ2-2|TRBV4-3|-|-
TGCGCCAGCAGCCAAGACTTACTGAACACCGGGGAGCTGTTTTTT
CASSQDLLNTGELFF
>TRBJ1-2|TRBV2|TRBD1|-
TGTGCCAGCAGTGAGTCGGGACAGTATGGCTACACCTTC
CASSESGQYGYTF
>TRBJ2-5|TRBV5-1|TRBD2|-
TGCGCCAGCAGCTCCGGACTAGGGCAAGAGACCCAGTACTTC
CASSSGLGQETQYF
>TRBJ2-2|TRBV5-6|-|-
TGTGCCAGCAGCCTGAGGTGGAGCCGGGGGTCCGGGGAGCTGTTTTTT
CASSLRWSRGSGELFF
>TRBJ2-7|TRBV5-1|TRBD2|-
TGCGCCAGCAGCTTGGGGCTTACTAGCGGGGGGCGGAGCTCCTACGAGCAGTACTTC
CASSLGLTSGGRSSYEQYF
>TRBJ2-1|TRBV9|TRBD1|-
TGTGCCAGCAGCCAAGACAGGGGACCACTCGAGCAGTTCTTC
CASSQDRGPLEQFF
>TRBJ2-7|TRBV11-2|-|-
TGTGCCAGCGGTCTGGCTCTTTCTCCTTTCGAGCAGTACTTC
CASGLALSPFEQYF
>TRBJ2-1|TRBV5-1|TRBD2|-
TGCGCCAGCAGCTTCAGACTAGCGGGATACAATGAGCAGTTCTTC
CASSFRLAGYNEQFF